This entry concerns a single T cell receptor beta chain. The antigen remains unidentified. These data come from a study of shared clonotypes between healthy human individuals. Healthy HIV-negative adults without recent acute infections or vaccinations served as donors. A CD45RA+ naive subset and a CD45RA-negative memory subset were split from CD4+ cells. Sequencing was performed with immunoSEQ multiplex PCR; in TCRdb, only in-frame clones are kept and a portion is missing. Altogether about 300,000 clones are present, roughly 70% being singletons, with the ten largest covering about 9.3%. Study-level findings and limits: Larger richness was generally estimated for naive than memory subsets. Clonotypes shared by all four sorted-subset donors had higher generation probabilities than non-shared clonotypes.

The CDR3 has 13 residues. V was trimmed by 2 bases and J by 7 bases, leaving 8 bases between them. The V gene's germline CDR1 is MNHNY and CDR2 SVGAGI (reference sequence). The TCR was taken from a young man in good health. The V call is TRBV6-6, the J call TRBJ1-4; possibly TRBD1 for D (6 bases). Sequences were obtained from memory CD4+ T cells sorted from blood. The subset denotes: CD45RA-negative fraction. CDR3 sequence reads: CASSYGRGEKLFF. The CDR3 nucleotides are TGTGCCAGCAGTTACGGCAGGGGTGAAAAACTGTTTTTT.